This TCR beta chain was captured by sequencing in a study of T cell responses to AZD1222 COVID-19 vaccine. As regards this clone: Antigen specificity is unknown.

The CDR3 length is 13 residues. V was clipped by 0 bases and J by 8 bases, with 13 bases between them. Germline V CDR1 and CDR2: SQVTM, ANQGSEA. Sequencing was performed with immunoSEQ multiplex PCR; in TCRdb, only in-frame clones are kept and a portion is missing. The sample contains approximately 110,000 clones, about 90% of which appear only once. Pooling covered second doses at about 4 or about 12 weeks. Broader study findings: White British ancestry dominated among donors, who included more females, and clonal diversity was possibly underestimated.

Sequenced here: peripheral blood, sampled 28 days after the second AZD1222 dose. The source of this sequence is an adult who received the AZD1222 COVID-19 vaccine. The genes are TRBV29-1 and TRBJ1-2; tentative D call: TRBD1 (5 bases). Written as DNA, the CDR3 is TGCAGCGTTGAAGATCCCAGGGCTTGGGGCTACACCTTC. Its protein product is CSVEDPRAWGYTF.